This T cell receptor beta chain was captured by sequencing in a study of PD-1 blockade in mismatch repair-deficient tumors. Turning to the study itself: Patients had 12 to 13 mismatch repair-deficient cancer types and were previously treated and progressing.

The repertoire was sequenced with immunoSEQ multiplex PCR; TCRdb's copy has only in-frame clones and lacks some. The table records tens of thousands of clones, approximately 84% of them present only once. This CDR3 is 14 amino acids long. The germline CDR1 and CDR2 sequences are MNHEY and SVGAGI. The V end was cut by 0 bases, the J end by 3 bases, with 9 bases between. The TCR sequence derives from an adult with mismatch repair-deficient cancer. The rearrangement links TRBV6-5 to TRBJ2-7; D gene unclear. The sequencing here drew on peripheral blood, taken 2 weeks after starting pembrolizumab. CDR3 region: CASSYSTDLYEQYF. As DNA, the CDR3 is TGTGCCAGCAGTTACTCCACTGATCTCTACGAGCAGTACTTC.